A single sample gave rise to the 22 T cell receptor beta chains below, sequenced in a study of T cell responses to AZD1222 COVID-19 vaccine. Generated by immunoSEQ multiplex PCR, the TCRdb table keeps only in-frame clones and is missing some. The data show 130,000 or so clones, about 91% seen once. The input for sequencing was peripheral blood, taken 28 days after the second AZD1222 dose. These receptors all stem from an adult who received the AZD1222 COVID-19 vaccine.

DNA of the CDR3: TGCGCCAGCAGTCAATGCAGGGGTCCAGGGCCTTATAATTCACCCCTCCACTTT. Translated: CASSQCRGPGPYNSPLHF. The chain is built from TRBV23-1 and TRBJ1-6, with D perhaps matching TRBD1 (6 bases). TRBV23-1 is an open reading frame, and its role is uncertain. This CDR3 spans 18 amino acids. Trimming shortened V by 1 base and J by 4 bases, and 17 bases separated the two germline ends.

A word on this clone: Other DNA sequences in this sample translate to the same CDR3. The rearrangement uses TRBV11-2 and TRBJ2-1; unclear D gene. Trimming removed 7 bases at V and 0 bases at J, with 10 bases between. CDR1 is SGHAT, CDR2 FQNNGV, per germline. The CDR3 extends over 14 amino acids. The CDR3: CASTDRSSYNEQFF. The CDR3 DNA is TGTGCCAGCACCGATCGGAGCTCCTACAATGAGCAGTTCTTC.

The gene calls are TRBV7-6 and TRBJ2-7; 12 bases are a match to TRBD1. The germline gives CDR1 SGHVS, CDR2 FNYEAQ. V lost 2 bases to trimming and J lost 7 bases; unmatched junction nucleotides: 12. This CDR3 is built from 17 residues. CDR3 in amino acids: CASSLPPGTGGQGEQYF. CDR3 DNA: TGTGCCAGCAGCTTACCCCCGGGGACAGGGGGCCAGGGGGAGCAGTACTTC.

The rearrangement links TRBV9 to TRBJ2-2; D unresolved. Trimming took 0 bases from V and 7 from J, leaving 10 bases between them. The CDR3 is made up of 14 amino acids. Germline CDR1 reads SGDLS; CDR2 reads YYNGEE. In DNA, the CDR3 is TGTGCCAGCAGCGTAGGTGGGGTGGTCGGGGAGCTGTTTTTT. Protein product: CASSVGGVVGELFF.

CDR3 amino acids: CASSFAGGLGSPLHF. CDR3 DNA sequence: TGTGCCAGCAGTTTTGCCGGGGGATTGGGTTCACCCCTCCACTTT. V and J are TRBV27 and TRBJ1-6, with a weak D call TRBD1 (5 bases). The CDR3 extends over 15 amino acids. V was pared by 3 bases and J by 9 bases, with 15 bases between. The germline V gene encodes CDR1 MNHEY and CDR2 SMNVEV (reference sequence).

The J gene is TRBJ1-4, the V gene TRBV4-2, with D possibly TRBD1 on 6 matching bases. Trimming removed 3 bases from V and 7 bases from J, with 18 bases in between. Looked up from germline, CDR1 is LGHNA and CDR2 is YNFKEQ. The CDR3 totals 16 residues. As DNA, the CDR3 is TGTGCCAGCAGCCACGCAGGGGTAGGAGAGGGTGAAAAACTGTTTTTT. This codes for CASSHAGVGEGEKLFF.

This clone was picked up a small number of times. The chain links TRBV30 to TRBJ2-7; TRBD1 might be the D (5 bases). The CDR3 loop spans 11 amino acids. Per germline, CDR1 GTSNPN and CDR2 SVGIG (reference sequence). With 2 bases removed from V and 5 bases from J, the gap between germline ends came to 7 bases. CDR3: CAWSTGHEQYF. DNA of the CDR3: TGTGCCTGGAGTACAGGTCACGAGCAGTACTTC.

CDR3 in amino acids: CASSAGLAAYNEQFF. For the CDR3, the DNA is TGTGCCAGCAGTGCCGGACTAGCCGCCTACAATGAGCAGTTCTTC. The V and J genes are TRBV25-1 and TRBJ2-1; 8 bases are shared with TRBD2. CDR3 length: 15 amino acids. CDR1 and CDR2 (germline): MGHDK, SYGVNS. V shed 4 bases, J shed 2 bases, and the junction held 4 bases outside the gene matches.

The rearrangement joins TRBV5-1 to TRBJ2-7; D unresolved. Germline V gene lookup returns CDR1 SGHRS and CDR2 YFSETQ. The V end was cut by 4 bases, the J end by 2 bases, with 10 bases between. This CDR3 has 13 residues. CDR3 nucleotide sequence: TGCGCCAGCAGCCCCTCCCTAACCTACGAGCAGTACTTC. This encodes CASSPSLTYEQYF.

The V gene is TRBV24-1, the J gene TRBJ2-1; D is perhaps TRBD1 (6 bases). V was cut by 1 base and J by 7 bases, with 13 bases left in between. This CDR3 has 15 amino acids. Germline CDR1 reads KGHDR; CDR2 reads SFDVKD. The CDR3 DNA is TGTGCCACCAGTGATTTTGGGACAATGGCTAATGAGCAGTTCTTC. Protein sequence: CATSDFGTMANEQFF.

This clone was detected a few times. The genes are TRBV19 and TRBJ1-2, with D possibly TRBD1 on 5 matching bases. This CDR3 has 15 residues. Between the trimmed V and J ends, which lost 5 bases and 1 base, there was a span of 14 bases. From germline, CDR1 is LNHDA and CDR2 SQIVND (reference sequence). The CDR3 sequence is CASSAPGLINYGYTF. The CDR3 nucleotides are TGTGCCAGTAGTGCCCCGGGACTTATTAACTATGGCTACACCTTC.

This chain connects TRBV5-4 to TRBJ1-3, with D maybe TRBD1 (6 bases). Germline loops: CDR1 SGHNT, CDR2 YYREEE (reference sequence). The CDR3 loop spans 16 amino acids. Trimming cost V 4 bases and J 4 bases, with 18 bases left between them. The CDR3 DNA reads as TGTGCCAGCAGCCCGGACAGCCGGTCTGTGGGAAACACCATATATTTT. Amino acids: CASSPDSRSVGNTIYF.

The genes are TRBV9 and TRBJ2-1, with 10 bases identical to TRBD2. This CDR3 region has 15 residues. CDR1 is SGDLS and CDR2 is YYNGEE in the germline V gene. V gave up 4 bases and J gave up 12 bases; unmatched junction bases: 13. The CDR3: CASSFGTSASMTQFF. The CDR3 coding sequence is TGTGCCAGCAGCTTCGGGACTAGCGCCTCAATGACGCAGTTCTTC.

The gene calls are TRBV21-1 and TRBJ2-2; the table's D call TRBD1 went unverified against the DNA. TRBV21-1 has pseudogene status. The CDR3 runs 17 residues. CDR3 loop: CASSKLMAGGYTGELFF. In DNA, the CDR3 is TGTGCCAGCAGCAAATTGATGGCAGGGGGCTACACCGGGGAGCTGTTTTTT.

The J gene is TRBJ2-2, the V gene TRBV20-1, with 11 bases fitting TRBD2. Trimming took 3 bases from V and 0 from J; bases not matched to a gene: 6. CDR1 and CDR2 (germline): DFQATT, SNEGSKA (reference sequence). This CDR3 has 17 amino acids. CDR3 sequence reads: CSASSLAGAANTGELFF. In nucleotides, the CDR3 is TGCAGTGCTAGTTCACTAGCGGGGGCCGCGAACACCGGGGAGCTGTTTTTT.

In this sample, this clone turned up a few times. This sequence joins TRBV23-1 and TRBJ1-2; D is ambiguous. TRBV23-1 counts as an open reading frame of uncertain function. The CDR3 loop spans 13 amino acids. Trimming cost V 10 bases and J 6 bases, with 18 bases left between them. Here the CDR3 DNA reads TGCGCCAAAACCGGACCTAGATCCAATGGCTACACCTTC. This translates into CAKTGPRSNGYTF.

CDR3 sequence (DNA): TGTGCCAGCAGCTGGAGGGTTGAGGGTGAGCAGTTCTTC. Its translation is CASSWRVEGEQFF. V gene TRBV14 combines with J gene TRBJ2-1, with a weak D call TRBD2 (6 bases). Germline CDR1 reads SGHDN; CDR2 reads FVKESK. The length of the CDR3 is 13 residues. The V end lost 5 bases, the J end lost 9 bases, and 14 bases lay between the germline ends.

The chain recombines TRBV2 with TRBJ1-5, with TRBD1 matching 12 bases. The V segment lost 7 bases and the J segment 6 bases; nucleotides outside the gene matches: 7. Germline CDR1 SNHLY, CDR2 FYNNEI. The CDR3 length is 15 residues. Written as DNA, the CDR3 is TGTGCCAGCACCGGCGGGACAGGGGGCGTTCAGCCCCAGCATTTT. The encoded protein is CASTGGTGGVQPQHF.

The gene calls are TRBV19 and TRBJ1-2; D might be TRBD1 (5 bases). CDR3 length: 13 residues. Between the trimmed V and J ends, which lost 4 bases and 5 bases, there was a span of 11 bases. CDR1 LNHDA and CDR2 SQIVND come from the germline V gene (reference sequence). CDR3 residues: CASSTRGRYGYTF. CDR3 DNA: TGTGCCAGTAGTACCCGGGGCCGTTATGGCTACACCTTC.

V is TRBV6-5 and J is TRBJ1-3, with unresolved D. The CDR3 has 16 residues. Deletions cut 0 bases from V and 0 bases from J, with 9 bases between. The V gene's germline CDR1 is MNHEY and CDR2 SVGAGI. The CDR3 DNA reads TGTGCCAGCAGTTACTCGCTACAAAGCTCTGGAAACACCATATATTTT. Protein product: CASSYSLQSSGNTIYF.

This clone occurred once. V usage is TRBV19 and J usage is TRBJ1-2, with TRBD1 as a possible D gene (5 bases). This CDR3 contains 15 residues. V lost 4 bases and J lost 6, with 18 bases in between. Germline CDR1 reads LNHDA; CDR2 reads SQIVND (reference sequence). This chain's CDR3 is CASSTFWGEDDGYTF. The CDR3, as DNA: TGTGCCAGTAGTACTTTCTGGGGGGAAGATGATGGCTACACCTTC.

The chain combines TRBV9 with TRBJ1-1, with a tentative D call TRBD1 (5 bases). The CDR3 is 13 residues long. Germline CDR1 is SGDLS and CDR2 is YYNGEE. The V and J ends lost 4 bases and 4 bases respectively, with 11 bases between them. In DNA form, the CDR3 reads TGTGCCAGCAGCCTGCTTGGGGGCACTGAAGCTTTCTTT. It encodes CASSLLGGTEAFF.